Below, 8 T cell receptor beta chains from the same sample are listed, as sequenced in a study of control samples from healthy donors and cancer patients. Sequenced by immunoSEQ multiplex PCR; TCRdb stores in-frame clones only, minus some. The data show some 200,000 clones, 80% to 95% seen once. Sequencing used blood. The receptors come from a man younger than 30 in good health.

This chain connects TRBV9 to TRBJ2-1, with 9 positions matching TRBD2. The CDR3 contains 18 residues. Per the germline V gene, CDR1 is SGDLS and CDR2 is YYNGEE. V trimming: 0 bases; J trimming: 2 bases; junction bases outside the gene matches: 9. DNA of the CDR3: TGTGCCAGCAGCGTAGAGGATAGGGCGGGGGGGGCCTACAATGAGCAGTTCTTC. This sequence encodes CASSVEDRAGGAYNEQFF.

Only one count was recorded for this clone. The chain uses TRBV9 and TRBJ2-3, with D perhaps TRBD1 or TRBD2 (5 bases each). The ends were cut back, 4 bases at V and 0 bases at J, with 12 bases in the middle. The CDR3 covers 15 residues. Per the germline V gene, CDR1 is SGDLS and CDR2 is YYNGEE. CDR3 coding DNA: TGTGCCAGCAGCCTCCGGGACGGTAGCACAGATACGCAGTATTTT. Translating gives CASSLRDGSTDTQYF. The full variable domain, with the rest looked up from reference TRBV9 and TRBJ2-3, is DSGVTQTPKHLITATGQRVTLRCSPRSGDLSVYWYQQSLDQGLQFLIQYYNGEERAKGNILERFSAQQFPDLHSELNLSSLELGDSALYFCASSLRDGSTDTQYFGPGTRLTVL.

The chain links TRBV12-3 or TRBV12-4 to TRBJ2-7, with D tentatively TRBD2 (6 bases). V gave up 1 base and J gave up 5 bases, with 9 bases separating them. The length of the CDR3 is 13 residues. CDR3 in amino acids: CASSLEGGNEQYF. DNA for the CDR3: TGTGCCAGCAGTTTAGAGGGAGGCAACGAGCAGTACTTC.

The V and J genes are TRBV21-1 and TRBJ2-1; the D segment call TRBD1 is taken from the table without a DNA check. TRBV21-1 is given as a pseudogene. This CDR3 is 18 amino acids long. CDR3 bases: TGTGCCAGCAGCATAACCTGGTACGAGGGGGCTGGCCACAATGAGCAGTTCTTC. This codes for CASSITWYEGAGHNEQFF.

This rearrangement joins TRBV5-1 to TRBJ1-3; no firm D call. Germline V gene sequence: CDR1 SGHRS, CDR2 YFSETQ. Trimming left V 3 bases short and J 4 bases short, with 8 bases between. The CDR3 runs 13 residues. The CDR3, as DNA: TGCGCCAGCAGCTACTCCCCCGGAAACACCATATATTTT. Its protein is CASSYSPGNTIYF.

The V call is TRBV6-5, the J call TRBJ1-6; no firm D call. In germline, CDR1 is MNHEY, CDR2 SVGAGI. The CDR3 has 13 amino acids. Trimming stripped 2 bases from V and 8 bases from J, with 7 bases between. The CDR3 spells CASSYGPDSPLHF. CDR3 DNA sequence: TGTGCCAGCAGTTACGGGCCAGATTCACCCCTCCACTTT.

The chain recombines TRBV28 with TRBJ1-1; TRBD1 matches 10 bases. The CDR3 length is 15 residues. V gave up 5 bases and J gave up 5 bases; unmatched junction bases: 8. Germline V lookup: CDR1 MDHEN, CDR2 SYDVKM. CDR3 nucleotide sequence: TGTGCCAGCAGTACGACCGGGACAGGGGATACTGAAGCTTTCTTT. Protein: CASSTTGTGDTEAFF. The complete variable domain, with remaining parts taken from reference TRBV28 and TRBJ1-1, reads DVKVTQSSRYLVKRTGEKVFLECVQDMDHENMFWYRQDPGLGLRLIYFSYDVKMKEKGDIPEGYSVSREKKERFSLILESASTNQTSMYLCASSTTGTGDTEAFFGQGTRLTVV.

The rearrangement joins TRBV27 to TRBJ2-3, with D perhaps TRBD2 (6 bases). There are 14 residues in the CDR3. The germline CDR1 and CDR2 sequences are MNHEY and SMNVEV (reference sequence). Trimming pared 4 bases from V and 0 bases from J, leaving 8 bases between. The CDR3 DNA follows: TGTGCCAGCAGTTGGCGGGGCAGCACAGATACGCAGTATTTT. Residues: CASSWRGSTDTQYF.